This TCR beta chain originates from a study of T cell clusters in autoimmune cytopenias. At the level of the study: TRB sequencing had a median around 52,000 reads and 2,350 distinct clonotypes per sample. General study results and limits: TRB repertoire shifts in secondary cytopenia and chronic lymphocytic leukemia mostly reflected lymphoma, not autoimmunity. No experiment has yet validated the function of the T cell clusters defined in silico. Physiological T cell clusters of healthy donors were apparently absent in primary autoimmune cytopenia patients.

The CDR3 is made up of 13 amino acids. CDR1 and CDR2 (germline): KGHSH, LQKENI. This clonotype is labeled medium-sized based on frequency. Its antigen is unidentified. TRB was amplified by touch-down multiplex PCR, primer pools A and B combined. Following a re-call of the multiplex PCR reads, TCRdb has one entry per CDR3 protein and lacks DNA. The repertoire table contains roughly 2,800 distinct CDR3 sequences. Each sample's input was roughly 250 ng genomic DNA, some 34,000 genome equivalents. This rearrangement joins TRBV18 to TRBJ2-1. Sequencing was carried out using peripheral blood. The origin of this receptor is a human donor with an autoimmune cytopenia or autoimmune hepatitis (not recorded which). CDR3 region: CASSPPPRNEQFF.